This T cell receptor beta chain was identified in a study of shared clonotypes between healthy human individuals. CDR1 is ENHRY and CDR2 is SYGVKD in the germline V gene. The CDR3 has 13 amino acids. Trimming removed 6 bases from V and 2 bases from J, with 11 bases in between. Turning to this clone: The antigen is not known.

Study-wide findings and caveats: The naive CD4 repertoires of a few donors were compared, and approximately 4.7% of clonotypes were shared.

Naive-designated CD8 cells lacked CD45RO, were positively enriched for CCR7, and omitted terminally differentiated effector memory CD45RA+ cells. Sequencing was performed with immunoSEQ multiplex PCR; in TCRdb, only in-frame clones are kept and a portion is missing. The data contain around 2,000,000 clones, roughly 94% of them singletons. The rearrangement joins TRBV10-3 to TRBJ2-7, with a tentative D call TRBD1 (6 bases). Sequenced material: naive CD8+ T cells sorted from blood. The origin of this receptor is a man between 18 and 35 years old in good health. The CDR3 sequence: CAISPGQAYEQYF. The CDR3 nucleotides read TGTGCCATCAGCCCGGGACAAGCCTACGAGCAGTACTTC.